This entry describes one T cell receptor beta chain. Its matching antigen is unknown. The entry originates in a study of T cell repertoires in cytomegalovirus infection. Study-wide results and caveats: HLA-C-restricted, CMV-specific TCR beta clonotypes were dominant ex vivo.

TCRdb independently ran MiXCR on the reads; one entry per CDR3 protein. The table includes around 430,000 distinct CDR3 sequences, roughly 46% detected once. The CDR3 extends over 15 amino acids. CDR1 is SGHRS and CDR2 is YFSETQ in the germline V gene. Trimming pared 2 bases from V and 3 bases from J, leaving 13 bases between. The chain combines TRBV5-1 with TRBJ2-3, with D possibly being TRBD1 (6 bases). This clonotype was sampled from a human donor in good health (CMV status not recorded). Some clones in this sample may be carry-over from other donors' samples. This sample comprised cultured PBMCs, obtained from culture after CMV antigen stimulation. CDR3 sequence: CASSFQGFWTDTQYF. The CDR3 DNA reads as TGCGCCAGCAGCTTCCAGGGGTTCTGGACAGATACGCAGTATTTT.